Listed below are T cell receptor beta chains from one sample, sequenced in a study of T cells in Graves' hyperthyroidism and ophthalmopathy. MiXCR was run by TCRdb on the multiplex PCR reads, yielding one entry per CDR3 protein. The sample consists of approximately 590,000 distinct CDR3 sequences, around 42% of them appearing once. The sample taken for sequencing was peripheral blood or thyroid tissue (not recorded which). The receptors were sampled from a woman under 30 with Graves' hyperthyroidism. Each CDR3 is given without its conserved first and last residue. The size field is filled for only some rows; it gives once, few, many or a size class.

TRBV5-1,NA,ASSETGEGGYT
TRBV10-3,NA,ASSLLGTEYGYT
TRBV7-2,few,ASSPRDRDYGYT
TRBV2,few,ASSPDRGENQPQH
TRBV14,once,ASSQAGGEQY
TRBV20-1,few,SAPLMGTGELF
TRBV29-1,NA,SVEGTGIIGKEQY
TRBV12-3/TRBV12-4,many,ASSFITWGYT
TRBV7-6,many,ASGPGEGEKLF
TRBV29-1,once,SVPSLGQGFSGANVLT
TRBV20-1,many,SAMDRTEAF
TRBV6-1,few,ASSPPRDGEIGANVLT
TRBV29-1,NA,SVQGRPTGELF
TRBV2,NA,ANRRAPTGELF
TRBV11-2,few,ASSLGQGPTQETQY
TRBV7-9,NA,ASRPTGTRGGTGELF
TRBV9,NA,ASSPRDPETQY
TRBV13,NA,ASSHYQGSETQY
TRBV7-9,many,ASSMPDRVGYGYT
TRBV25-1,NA,ASSTGPGTGYGYT
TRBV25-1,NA,ASSYSAQGGYGYT
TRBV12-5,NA,ASGAGQGNEAF
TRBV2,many,ASTRTGAEGYT
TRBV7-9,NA,ASSLGSRELPTEAL
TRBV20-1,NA,SARDAGSPRTEAF
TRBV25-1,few,ASREGGVGNQPQH
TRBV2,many,ASSEAPRNTEAF
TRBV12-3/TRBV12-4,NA,ASSSRTHGELF
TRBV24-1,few,ATSLTGTSGTYEQY
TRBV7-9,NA,ASSPVSPGIDNSPLH
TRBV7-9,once,ASSAEAATGELF